What follows describes a single TCR beta chain. This record belongs to a study of T cells in Graves' hyperthyroidism and ophthalmopathy. Study context: Initial diagnosis, before any treatment, was when peripheral blood was collected.

Amplification of TCR beta CDR3 regions used RNA as the template. An initial round of RT-PCR targeting the TCR CDR3 relied on the HTBI primer set. TCRdb used MiXCR to reprocess the multiplex PCR reads, holding one entry per CDR3 protein. The sample lists over 350,000 distinct CDR3 sequences, approximately 17% occurring once. Disease lasting under 3 months, a NOSPECS grade of at least 4, and a Clinical Activity Score of at least 3 were features of the ophthalmopathy patients. Fresh peripheral blood, roughly 10 ml, was the source of the PBMCs. Sequencing was performed on blood. This clonotype originated in a man aged 18 to 35 with Graves' ophthalmopathy.

Written as DNA, the CDR3 is TGCGCCAGTGGATCCGTGACTAGCGGGCCCTCCAATGAGCAGTTCTTC. It codes for CASGSVTSGPSNEQFF. V and J are TRBV5-1 and TRBJ2-1; 10 positions agree with TRBD2. CDR3 length equals 16 residues. CDR1 SGHRS and CDR2 YFSETQ come from the germline V gene. With V trimmed by 8 bases and J by 6 bases, 14 bases remained unmatched.